A single sample is the source of the 4 T cell receptor beta chains below, sequenced in a study of PD-1 blockade in classical Hodgkin lymphoma. The time point here: newly diagnosed, previously untreated cHL patient sample. Method: immunoSEQ multiplex PCR; TCRdb's copy keeps in-frame clones and lacks some. The data contain some 28,000 clones, 90% to 95% of them singletons. Sample: peripheral blood mononuclear cells (PBMCs). These receptors were taken from a human donor with classical Hodgkin lymphoma.

The chain joins TRBV7-8 to TRBJ2-1, with 10 positions matching TRBD2. Germline trimming cut 1 base from V and 4 bases from J; bases unmatched to any gene: 1. The CDR3 is 15 amino acids. Germline CDR1 and CDR2: SGHVS and FQNEAQ. The CDR3 here is CASSLVLAGYNEQFF. In DNA form, the CDR3 reads TGTGCCAGCAGCTTAGTACTAGCGGGGTACAATGAGCAGTTCTTC.

V is TRBV11-3 and J is TRBJ2-1; 9 bases map to TRBD2. The V gene end was trimmed by 1 base and the J gene end by 8 bases; junction bases not matched to a gene: 15. This CDR3 is built from 18 residues. The V gene's germline CDR1 is SGHNT and CDR2 YENEEA. In DNA, the CDR3 is TGTGCCAGCAGCTTAGGCAGCGGGAGGCCAGGGAGGTTACATGAGCAGTTCTTC. Amino acid sequence: CASSLGSGRPGRLHEQFF.

V is TRBV30 and J is TRBJ2-3, with D uncertain. Per germline, CDR1 GTSNPN and CDR2 SVGIG (reference sequence). V lost 1 base and J lost 0, with 5 bases in between. CDR3 size: 13 residues. Written as DNA, the CDR3 is TGTGCCTGGAGTGACGGGAGCACAGATACGCAGTATTTT. Protein sequence: CAWSDGSTDTQYF.

This clone showed up just once. DNA of the CDR3: TGCGCCAGCAGCGTTGAGTGGCGACCGGGACTAGCTTCTCAAAGGGCTTACAATGAGCAGTTCTTC. Translated, it gives CASSVEWRPGLASQRAYNEQFF. The gene calls are TRBV5-1 and TRBJ2-1; TRBD2 agrees at 9 bases. Per germline, CDR1 SGHRS and CDR2 YFSETQ. The trim removed 4 bases at V and 4 bases at J, leaving 27 bases unmatched. CDR3 length equals 22 residues.